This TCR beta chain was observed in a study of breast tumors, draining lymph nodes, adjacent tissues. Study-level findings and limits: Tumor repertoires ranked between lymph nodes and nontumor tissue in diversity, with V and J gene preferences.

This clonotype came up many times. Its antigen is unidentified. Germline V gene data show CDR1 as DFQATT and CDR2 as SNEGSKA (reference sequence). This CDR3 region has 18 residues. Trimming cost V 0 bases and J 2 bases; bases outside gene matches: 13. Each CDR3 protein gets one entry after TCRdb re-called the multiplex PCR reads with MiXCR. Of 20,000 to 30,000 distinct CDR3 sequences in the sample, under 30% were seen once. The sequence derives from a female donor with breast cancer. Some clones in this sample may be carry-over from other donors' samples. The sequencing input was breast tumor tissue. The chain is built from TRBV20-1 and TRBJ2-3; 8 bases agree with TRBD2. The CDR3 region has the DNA TGCAGTGCTAGAGAGCTAAGCGGGAGTCCGAAACTCACAGATACGCAGTATTTT. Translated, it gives CSARELSGSPKLTDTQYF.